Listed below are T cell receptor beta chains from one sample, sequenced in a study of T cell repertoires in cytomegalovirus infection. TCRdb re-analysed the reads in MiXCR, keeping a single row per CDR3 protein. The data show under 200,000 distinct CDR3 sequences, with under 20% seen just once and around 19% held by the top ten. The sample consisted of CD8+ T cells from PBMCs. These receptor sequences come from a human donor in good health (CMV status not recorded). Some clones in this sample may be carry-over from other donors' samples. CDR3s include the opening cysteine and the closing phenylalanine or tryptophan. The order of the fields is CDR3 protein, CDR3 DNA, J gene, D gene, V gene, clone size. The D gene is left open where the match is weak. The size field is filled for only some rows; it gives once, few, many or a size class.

CDR3aa: CASSITGIEQYF
CDR3nt: TGTGCCAGCAGCATCACAGGGATCGAGCAGTACTTC
j_gene: TRBJ2-7
d_gene: .
v_gene: TRBV7-9
abundance: .

CDR3aa: CASSLTLGPSEQYF
CDR3nt: TGTGCCAGCAGCCTTACCCTGGGTCCCTCGGAGCAGTACTTC
j_gene: TRBJ2-7
d_gene: .
v_gene: TRBV28
abundance: .

CDR3aa: CASSSQQGANAEAFF
CDR3nt: TGTGCCAGCAGCTCTCAACAGGGGGCGAACGCTGAAGCTTTCTTT
j_gene: TRBJ1-1
d_gene: TRBD1
v_gene: TRBV7-2
abundance: .

CDR3aa: CSAKAYRAGVVGNEQFF
CDR3nt: TGCAGTGCTAAAGCTTATAGGGCGGGAGTGGTGGGCAATGAGCAGTTCTTC
j_gene: TRBJ2-1
d_gene: TRBD2
v_gene: TRBV20-1
abundance: few

CDR3aa: CASSYSSGFTSTTDTQYF
CDR3nt: TGTGCCAGCAGTTACTCATCAGGATTCACTTCTACCACAGATACGCAGTATTTT
j_gene: TRBJ2-3
d_gene: .
v_gene: TRBV6-6
abundance: few

CDR3aa: CASSYAPGPNTGELFF
CDR3nt: TGTGCCAGCAGCTACGCCCCGGGACCGAACACCGGGGAGCTGTTTTTT
j_gene: TRBJ2-2
d_gene: .
v_gene: TRBV7-8
abundance: .

CDR3aa: CASSLELRGTDYGYTF
CDR3nt: TGTGCCAGCAGCTTAGAATTAAGGGGGACGGACTATGGCTACACCTTC
j_gene: TRBJ1-2
d_gene: .
v_gene: TRBV7-6
abundance: .

CDR3aa: CASSLVSQPQHF
CDR3nt: TGTGCCAGCAGCTTAGTGAGTCAGCCCCAGCATTTT
j_gene: TRBJ1-5
d_gene: .
v_gene: TRBV7-2
abundance: .

CDR3aa: CASRAWASNTGELFF
CDR3nt: TGTGCCAGCAGAGCCTGGGCTTCGAACACCGGGGAGCTGTTTTTT
j_gene: TRBJ2-2
d_gene: .
v_gene: TRBV28
abundance: .

CDR3aa: CASSHGTGGWQYF
CDR3nt: TGTGCCAGCAGCCATGGGACAGGGGGATGGCAGTACTTC
j_gene: TRBJ2-7
d_gene: TRBD1
v_gene: TRBV7-7
abundance: .

CDR3aa: CASRNVQGGGDQYF
CDR3nt: TGTGCCAGCAGGAATGTACAGGGAGGGGGTGACCAGTACTTC
j_gene: TRBJ2-5
d_gene: .
v_gene: TRBV7-9
abundance: .

CDR3aa: CSVEAGESYEQYF
CDR3nt: TGCAGCGTTGAAGCGGGAGAGTCCTACGAGCAGTACTTC
j_gene: TRBJ2-7
d_gene: .
v_gene: TRBV29-1
abundance: few

CDR3aa: CASSHLQGHDTEAFF
CDR3nt: TGCGCCAGCAGCCATTTACAGGGGCATGACACTGAAGCTTTCTTT
j_gene: TRBJ1-1
d_gene: TRBD1
v_gene: TRBV4-1
abundance: few

CDR3aa: CASRSTAAPTYNEQFF
CDR3nt: TGTGCCAGCAGGAGTACGGCAGCCCCGACCTACAATGAGCAGTTCTTC
j_gene: TRBJ2-1
d_gene: .
v_gene: TRBV6-5
abundance: .

CDR3aa: CASSLEFDSREFNFF
CDR3nt: TGTGCCAGCAGCTTAGAATTCGATTCGCGGGAGTTCAATTTCTTC
j_gene: TRBJ2-1
d_gene: TRBD2
v_gene: TRBV7-9
abundance: .

CDR3aa: CASSSGGTPISGNTIYF
CDR3nt: TGTGCCAGCAGCTCCGGGGGGACACCTATCTCTGGAAACACCATATATTTT
j_gene: TRBJ1-3
d_gene: .
v_gene: TRBV7-2
abundance: .

CDR3aa: CASSWVVGETQYF
CDR3nt: TGTGCCAGCAGCTGGGTGGTAGGCGAGACCCAGTACTTC
j_gene: TRBJ2-5
d_gene: .
v_gene: TRBV6-8
abundance: few

CDR3aa: CASSPWGDGNTGELFF
CDR3nt: TGTGCCAGCAGCCCTTGGGGGGATGGAAACACCGGGGAGCTGTTTTTT
j_gene: TRBJ2-2
d_gene: .
v_gene: TRBV11-2
abundance: .

CDR3aa: CASRPREVSLSLSGNTTYF
CDR3nt: TGTGCCAGCAGACCTCGCGAAGTTAGTCTATCCCTCTCTGGAAACACCACATATTTT
j_gene: TRBJ1-3
d_gene: .
v_gene: TRBV7-8
abundance: .

CDR3aa: CASSYSRTTYEQYF
CDR3nt: TGTGCCAGCAGTTACTCAAGGACAACCTACGAGCAGTACTTC
j_gene: TRBJ2-7
d_gene: .
v_gene: TRBV6-2/TRBV6-3
abundance: few

CDR3aa: CASSYLGGSPAGELFF
CDR3nt: TGTGCCAGCAGTTACCTTGGCGGGAGTCCGGCCGGGGAGCTGTTTTTT
j_gene: TRBJ2-2
d_gene: TRBD2
v_gene: TRBV6-2/TRBV6-3
abundance: .

CDR3aa: CASSPPRGGRRKETQYF
CDR3nt: TGTGCCAGCAGCCCCCCTCGGGGCGGGAGAAGGAAAGAGACCCAGTACTTC
j_gene: TRBJ2-5
d_gene: TRBD2
v_gene: TRBV12-3/TRBV12-4
abundance: .

CDR3aa: CASGPSGSVGVETQYF
CDR3nt: TGTGCTAGTGGGCCTAGCGGGAGTGTAGGTGTCGAGACCCAGTACTTC
j_gene: TRBJ2-5
d_gene: TRBD2
v_gene: TRBV12-5
abundance: .

CDR3aa: CASTRGSGGRYNEQFF
CDR3nt: TGTGCCAGCACCAGGGGTAGCGGGGGGCGCTACAATGAGCAGTTCTTC
j_gene: TRBJ2-1
d_gene: TRBD2
v_gene: TRBV7-2
abundance: few

CDR3aa: CASSSTGYRTQYF
CDR3nt: TGTGCCAGCAGCTCTACAGGGTACCGGACCCAGTACTTC
j_gene: TRBJ2-5
d_gene: .
v_gene: TRBV7-9
abundance: few

CDR3aa: CASSLFLAGADEQFF
CDR3nt: TGTGCCAGCAGTTTATTCCTAGCGGGAGCGGATGAGCAGTTCTTC
j_gene: TRBJ2-1
d_gene: TRBD2
v_gene: TRBV28
abundance: .

CDR3aa: CSVEGLAGQETQYF
CDR3nt: TGCAGCGTTGAAGGCCTAGCGGGGCAAGAGACCCAGTACTTC
j_gene: TRBJ2-5
d_gene: TRBD2
v_gene: TRBV29-1
abundance: few

CDR3aa: CASSGSTGSRNYGYTF
CDR3nt: TGTGCCAGCAGCGGTTCGACAGGGAGCAGGAACTATGGCTACACCTTC
j_gene: TRBJ1-2
d_gene: TRBD1
v_gene: TRBV9
abundance: few

CDR3aa: CASSVGTPTGELFF
CDR3nt: TGTGCCAGCAGTGTCGGGACGCCTACCGGGGAGCTGTTTTTT
j_gene: TRBJ2-2
d_gene: .
v_gene: TRBV7-9
abundance: many

CDR3aa: CASSVGDSLNTEAFF
CDR3nt: TGTGCCAGCAGCGTAGGAGACAGCCTGAACACTGAAGCTTTCTTT
j_gene: TRBJ1-1
d_gene: .
v_gene: TRBV9
abundance: few

CDR3aa: CASSLDPGELLRDNSPLHF
CDR3nt: TGTGCCAGCAGCTTAGATCCTGGAGAATTACTCCGAGATAATTCACCCCTCCACTTT
j_gene: TRBJ1-6
d_gene: .
v_gene: TRBV7-6
abundance: few

CDR3aa: CATSGAGGPDTQYF
CDR3nt: TGTGCCACCAGCGGGGCGGGAGGTCCAGATACGCAGTATTTT
j_gene: TRBJ2-3
d_gene: TRBD2
v_gene: TRBV24-1
abundance: few

CDR3aa: CASSVETGRAPYNEQFF
CDR3nt: TGTGCCAGCAGCGTAGAAACCGGGAGGGCGCCCTACAATGAGCAGTTCTTC
j_gene: TRBJ2-1
d_gene: TRBD2
v_gene: TRBV9
abundance: .

CDR3aa: CASSLSATSTETQYF
CDR3nt: TGTGCCAGCAGTTTATCCGCGACTAGTACTGAGACCCAGTACTTC
j_gene: TRBJ2-5
d_gene: .
v_gene: TRBV28
abundance: .

CDR3aa: CASGIPTGGQNEQYF
CDR3nt: TGTGCCAGCGGCATCCCGACAGGGGGCCAGAACGAGCAGTACTTC
j_gene: TRBJ2-7
d_gene: TRBD1
v_gene: TRBV27
abundance: few

CDR3aa: CASSLLFDEQFF
CDR3nt: TGTGCCAGCAGTTTGTTGTTCGATGAGCAGTTCTTC
j_gene: TRBJ2-1
d_gene: .
v_gene: TRBV12-3/TRBV12-4
abundance: .

CDR3aa: CASTTGAGSGAYEQYF
CDR3nt: TGTGCCAGCACCACCGGGGCGGGTAGCGGGGCCTACGAGCAGTACTTC
j_gene: TRBJ2-7
d_gene: TRBD2
v_gene: TRBV7-2
abundance: once

CDR3aa: CSADREGSSKAFF
CDR3nt: TGCAGTGCTGACAGGGAGGGGAGTTCTAAGGCTTTCTTT
j_gene: TRBJ1-1
d_gene: TRBD1
v_gene: TRBV20-1
abundance: few

CDR3aa: CASSFDRGNDEKLFF
CDR3nt: TGTGCCAGCAGTTTCGACAGGGGAAATGATGAAAAACTGTTTTTT
j_gene: TRBJ1-4
d_gene: TRBD1
v_gene: TRBV28
abundance: few

CDR3aa: CASRSRAEGNTNEQFF
CDR3nt: TGTGCCAGCAGATCCAGGGCAGAGGGAAATACAAATGAGCAGTTCTTC
j_gene: TRBJ2-1
d_gene: .
v_gene: TRBV28
abundance: .

CDR3aa: CASSYTFYDRGTEAFF
CDR3nt: TGTGCCAGCAGTTACACTTTCTACGACCGAGGCACTGAAGCTTTCTTT
j_gene: TRBJ1-1
d_gene: .
v_gene: TRBV6-5
abundance: many

CDR3aa: CASSLSGGKNTEAFF
CDR3nt: TGTGCCAGCAGCCTCTCAGGGGGCAAGAACACTGAAGCTTTCTTT
j_gene: TRBJ1-1
d_gene: TRBD1
v_gene: TRBV7-9
abundance: medium-sized